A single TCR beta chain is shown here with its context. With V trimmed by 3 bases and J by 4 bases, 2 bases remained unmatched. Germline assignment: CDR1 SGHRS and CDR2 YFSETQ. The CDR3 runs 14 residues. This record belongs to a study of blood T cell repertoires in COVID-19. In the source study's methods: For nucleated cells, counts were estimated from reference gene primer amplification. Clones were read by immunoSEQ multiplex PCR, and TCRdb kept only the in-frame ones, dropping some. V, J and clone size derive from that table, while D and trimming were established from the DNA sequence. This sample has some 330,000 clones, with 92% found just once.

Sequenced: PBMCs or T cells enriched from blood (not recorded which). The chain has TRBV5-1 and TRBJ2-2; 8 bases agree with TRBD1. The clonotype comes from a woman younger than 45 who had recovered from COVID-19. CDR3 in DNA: TGCGCCAGCAGCTCGGGACAGGTCACCGGGGAGCTGTTTTTT. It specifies CASSSGQVTGELFF.